The clone carrying this TCR beta chain was counted ten times or more. Its antigen is as yet unknown. Germline assignment: CDR1 MNHEY and CDR2 SVGAGI. There are 12 residues in the CDR3. V dropped 5 bases and J dropped 10; count of bases not matched to a gene: 6. This record comes from a study of T-cell reconstitution after alpha-beta-depleted transplantation in children. Study observations and caveats: In patients about two months after transplant, alpha-beta T cells reportedly arose from several hundred expanded graft clones. T-cell counts and diversity at one year following transplant were attributed mainly to newly produced T cells.

Using unique molecular identifiers, the investigators prepared the TCRbeta library. TCRdb re-analysed the PCR reads in MiXCR, keeping a single row per CDR3 protein. The sample gives hundreds of thousands of distinct CDR3 sequences, about 16% of which show up once; roughly 29% is in the top ten. The receptor was derived from a boy in the first two years of life who had a stem cell transplant for Wiskott-Aldrich syndrome, so the T cells may come from the graft donor. This rearrangement joins TRBV6-5 to TRBJ2-3; 7 bases are a match to TRBD1. Source: PBMCs, mostly from graft donor cells, taken 360 days after TCRalphabeta/CD19-depleted stem cell transplant. CDR3 in amino acids: CASSHSDRAQYF. CDR3 sequence (DNA): TGTGCCAGCAGTCATTCCGACAGGGCGCAGTATTTT.